The rows below give T cell receptor beta chains drawn from one sample of a study of cytomegalovirus exposure and HLA in healthy donors. The data were produced by immunoSEQ multiplex PCR, yet TCRdb's version contains in-frame clones alone and is incomplete. The sample records 200,000 to 250,000 clones, around four fifths being singletons. Sequencing used PBMCs. These receptors all come from a woman aged 60-75 years in good health and CMV-seropositive. The CDR3 runs from the conserved cysteine through the conserved F or W. The D gene is left open where the match is weak.

v_call,j_call,d_call,cdr3_aa,cdr3_nt
TRBV5-4,TRBJ2-1,-,CASSLDPSSYNEQFF,TGTGCCAGCAGCTTGGACCCGAGCTCCTACAATGAGCAGTTCTTC
TRBV5-1,TRBJ1-1,-,CASSSGWDTEAFF,TGCGCCAGCAGTTCCGGGTGGGACACTGAAGCTTTCTTT
TRBV5-1,TRBJ1-1,-,CASFGEGDTEAFF,TGCGCCAGCTTTGGTGAGGGGGACACTGAAGCTTTCTTT
TRBV7-9,TRBJ1-3,-,CASSLSGGRNTIYF,TGTGCCAGCAGCTTATCGGGGGGAAGAAACACCATATATTTT
TRBV11-2,TRBJ1-5,-,CASSLAPREPQHF,TGTGCCAGCAGCTTAGCCCCCAGGGAACCCCAGCATTTT
TRBV6-4,TRBJ2-3,TRBD2,CASSFAGGDTQYF,TGTGCCAGCAGTTTCGCGGGAGGGGATACGCAGTATTTT
TRBV6-5,TRBJ2-5,-,CASSYGRGETQYF,TGTGCCAGCAGTTACGGTCGAGGGGAGACCCAGTACTTC
TRBV21-1,TRBJ1-1,-,CASSKPLQGPRPNTEAFF,TGTGCCAGCAGCAAACCACTCCAGGGGCCCCGACCGAACACTGAAGCTTTCTTT
TRBV7-6,TRBJ1-1,TRBD1,CASSSQGDTEAFF,TGTGCCAGCAGCTCCCAGGGGGACACTGAAGCTTTCTTT
TRBV6-6,TRBJ2-1,TRBD2,CASKTSGPTDNEQFF,TGTGCCAGCAAGACTAGCGGGCCTACCGACAATGAGCAGTTCTTC
TRBV5-4,TRBJ2-3,TRBD2,CASSLGGGQARQYF,TGTGCCAGCAGCTTGGGCGGGGGGCAGGCAAGGCAGTATTTT
TRBV5-6,TRBJ2-5,TRBD2,CASSPAYSGGLQTQYF,TGTGCCAGCAGCCCGGCCTATAGCGGGGGGTTACAGACCCAGTACTTC
TRBV7-2,TRBJ1-6,-,CASSLREGESSPLHF,TGTGCCAGCAGCCTAAGGGAGGGGGAGAGTTCACCCCTCCACTTT
TRBV5-4,TRBJ2-7,-,CASSLGRERGHEQYF,TGTGCCAGCAGCTTGGGAAGGGAGAGAGGCCACGAGCAGTACTTC
TRBV2,TRBJ1-2,-,CASSESPGSGYTF,TGTGCCAGCAGTGAATCCCCAGGGTCAGGCTACACCTTC
TRBV5-1,TRBJ2-7,-,CASSPRLVRGYEQYF,TGCGCCAGCAGCCCCCGACTAGTTCGTGGCTACGAGCAGTACTTC
TRBV6-5,TRBJ1-5,-,CAIRTGTGQPQHF,TGTGCCATCCGAACAGGGACGGGCCAGCCCCAGCATTTT